This T cell receptor beta chain was sequenced in a study of blood T cells in healthy people across ages (dated by TCRdb to the mid-2010s). For the wider study: Template switching captured roughly one uniquely barcoded TCR beta cDNA molecule per two T cells in model experiments. For two donors (one aged 18 to 30 and one aged 80 or older), the study analyzed two additional independent replicas of 1 million unique cDNA reads from the same blood draw. The study measured age-related changes in TCR beta repertoire diversity using deep sequencing normalized with unique cDNA molecular identifiers. The donors were divided into four age groups: young (average around 17 years), middle-aged (roughly 42), aged (around 67) and long-lived (about 90).

Donors were 39 systemically healthy Caucasian individuals from Russia aged roughly 6 to 100 years. Around 10 milliliters of peripheral blood were collected from each donor into EDTA-treated Vacutainer tubes. Ficoll-Paque density-gradient centrifugation was used to isolate PBMCs, with at least 7 million per sample. Total RNA, at least 6 micrograms per sample, was extracted from PBMCs with Trizol reagent. The percentages of naive CD45RAhigh/CD27high T cells were determined by flow cytometry on a PBMC aliquot from every donor. Trimming takes 4 bases from V and 6 bases from J, and the germline ends sit 12 bases apart. Reading from cysteine to phenylalanine, the CDR3 counts 13 amino acids. Only CDR3 DNA remains: 39 bases, in frame from the first base. Based on the germline V gene, the CDR1 and CDR2 sequences are SQVTM and ANQGSEA. The library was generated by 5' RACE. Instrument on record: Illumina HiSeq 2500. A second PCR of about 7 to 12 cycles was run with a J-beta primer mix and a sample-barcoded 5' primer. A unique molecular identifier was introduced onto each TCR beta cDNA molecule by a template-switch 5' adaptor carrying 12 random nucleotides. Each sample yielded at least 3 million CDR3-containing paired-end reads. All of the RNA was converted into first-strand cDNA using the Mint cDNA synthesis kit, with a TRBC-specific oligonucleotide serving as the primer. All cDNA was treated with uracil-DNA glycosylase and then went through a first 18-cycle PCR with the universal primers M1SS and BC2_uni_R. In the source study's methods: For normalization, 1 million high-quality reads, each with a distinct molecular identifier, were randomly selected from each sample. Instead of being binned into consensus sequences, reads that shared molecular identifiers were thrown out. MiTCR, with a Q25 quality threshold and the strictest error-elimination algorithm, was used for CDR3 identification, clonotype clustering and error correction. A nonparametric unseen species model with Euler transformation was used to estimate lower-bound total TCR beta diversity. The public reads were reanalyzed by TCRdb: fastp trimming at Q25, MiXCR alignment, in-frame beta chains only. Every distinct CDR3 protein forms one entry, paired with its most common genes and DNA. The V and J calls come from TCRdb's annotation, not from the publication. In this sample the table shows about 760,000 distinct CDR3 sequences, around 25% of which occur a single time. Together, the top ten hold 9.4% of the sample.

This clonotype turned up a few times. The antigen it binds to is not known. Per-base quality was not reported, and no clone a single base away is much larger than it. Paper-wide results and their limitations: A strong correlation was found between observed TCR beta diversity and the percentage of naive T cells measured by flow cytometry. Because profiling used bulk unsorted PBMCs, naive and antigen-experienced compartments could not be compared conclusively. Observed TCR beta diversity per million T cells fell roughly linearly with age, and a significant reduction was already apparent by age about 38. Compared with the aged group, the long-lived group had more naive CD4+ T cells, fewer expanded clones and increased TCR diversity, suggesting age selection. Estimates of total diversity based on one million sequenced T cells were regarded as lower bounds and as underestimates. Because donor CMV infection status was unknown, age-related changes in expanded clonotypes were potentially confounded.

The data also belong to a second study, concerning T cells of mothers and their children. The second study also describes: Donors were nine systemically healthy Caucasian individuals: three mothers and their six children. cDNA synthesis consumed the entire amount of extracted RNA, loaded at about 1.5 ug RNA in each 15 ul reaction. In the second PCR, sample barcodes and 2-4 random nucleotides were introduced via the M1S primer. More than 8 million TCR beta CDR3 reads were obtained from each mother, and some 3.3 million reads were obtained from each child. Thymic selection similarly shapes TCR recombination output in related and unrelated pairs, with minor effect from inherited differences. Normalized repertoire overlap was always found to be slightly, but never significantly, higher in related mother-child pairs than in unrelated mother-child pairs. No persistent microchimeric T cell clones were found, with a detection sensitivity of approximately 95 clones per million clonotypes. Deep NGS was used in the study to compare the TCR beta repertoires of mothers and children and to look for features that separate related mother-child pairs from unrelated individuals. Mothers averaged 40 +/- 4 years of age and children averaged around 10 +/- 4 years. After adapter ligation with NEBNext reagents, the libraries were sequenced on Illumina HiSeq 2000 with 100+100 nt paired-end reads. Mother and child libraries were prepared a month apart and sequenced in separate runs to prevent cross-contamination. For each donor, between roughly 500,000 and 2,300,000 distinct TCR beta clonotypes were identified. Naive TCR beta clonotypes were estimated from low-frequency clonotypes matched to each donor's FACS-determined naive share, without sorting.

Sequencing used blood. The clonotype originates from a boy aged 5-17 years in good health. Rearrangement joined TRBV29-1 to TRBJ2-2, and possibly TRBD2, on 5 matching bases. Read as DNA, the sequence is TGCAGCGTTGTGGACTCCTACGCCGGGGAGCTGTTTTTT. Its amino acids are CSVVDSYAGELFF.